This T cell receptor (beta chain) was captured by sequencing in a study of blood T cell repertoires in COVID-19. Trimming at V came to 7 bases and at J to 7 bases, leaving 9 bases not matched to a gene. CDR3 size: 14 residues. Germline values: CDR1 LNHDA, CDR2 SQIVND (reference sequence). Per the original data handling: Estimated nucleated cell counts came from reference gene primer amplification. Method: immunoSEQ multiplex PCR; TCRdb's copy keeps in-frame clones and lacks some. V, J and clone size were drawn from that table, and D and trimming were deduced from the DNA. The table shows fewer than 250,000 clones, with about 85% occurring only once. This clone was counted a single time.

The gene calls are TRBV19 and TRBJ1-5; 8 positions match TRBD1. This receptor was taken from a human donor in a cohort sampled during active COVID-19. Sequencing was done on a sample of peripheral blood. The DNA for the CDR3 is TGTGCCAGTAAGACGACAGGGGAGGGGCAGCCCCAGCATTTT. It is translated as CASKTTGEGQPQHF.